The sequence of this T cell receptor beta chain was determined in a study of metastatic and nonmetastatic thyroid tumors. Overall study context: Across peripheral blood and tumor or nodule tissue samples taken from malignant and benign thyroid patients, the repertoires were compared with one another.

MiXCR was used by TCRdb to re-call the PCR reads. The profile shows about 33,000 clones, around 15% of them singletons. Every patient underwent thyroid surgery untreated. Germline lookup yields CDR1 MDHEN and CDR2 SYDVKM. This CDR3 has 12 amino acids. Trimming took off 6 bases at V and 9 bases at J, with 12 bases between the two ends. The study's findings and limits: Relative to benign nodules, malignant thyroid tumors were reportedly characterized by significantly elevated TCR beta diversity in blood and tumor.

In this sample, this clone is medium-sized (0.01 to 0.1%). Its target is unknown. Sequencing was carried out using blood. The chain carries TRBV28 and TRBJ2-1; maybe TRBD1 (5 bases). The receptor was derived from a female donor with papillary thyroid cancer or a benign thyroid nodule (not recorded which). Some clones in this sample may be carry-over from other donors' samples. CDR3 bases: TGTGCCAGCAGGATACCCAGGGCTGAGCAGTTCTTC. Translated, it gives CASRIPRAEQFF. The whole variable domain, remainder taken from reference TRBV28 and TRBJ2-1, is DVKVTQSSRYLVKRTGEKVFLECVQDMDHENMFWYRQDPGLGLRLIYFSYDVKMKEKGDIPEGYSVSREKKERFSLILESASTNQTSMYLCASRIPRAEQFFGPGTRLTVL.